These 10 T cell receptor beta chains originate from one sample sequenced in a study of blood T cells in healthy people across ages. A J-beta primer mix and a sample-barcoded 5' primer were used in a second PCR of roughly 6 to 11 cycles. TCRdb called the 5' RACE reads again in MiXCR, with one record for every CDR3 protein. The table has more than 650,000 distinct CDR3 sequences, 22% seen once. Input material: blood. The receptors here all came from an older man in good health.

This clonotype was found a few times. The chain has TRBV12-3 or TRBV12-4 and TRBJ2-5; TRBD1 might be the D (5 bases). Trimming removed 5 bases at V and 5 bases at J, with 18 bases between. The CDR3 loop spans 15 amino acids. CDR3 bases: TGTGCCAGCAGTCCCACCAGCAGGGATGTTGAGACCCAGTACTTC. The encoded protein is CASSPTSRDVETQYF.

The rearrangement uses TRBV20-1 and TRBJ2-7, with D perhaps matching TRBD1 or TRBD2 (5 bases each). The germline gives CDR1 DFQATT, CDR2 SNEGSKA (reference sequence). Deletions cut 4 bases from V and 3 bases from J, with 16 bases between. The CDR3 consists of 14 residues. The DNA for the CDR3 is TGCAGTGCTAACCCCGGGACGGCTGGCTACGAGCAGTACTTC. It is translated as CSANPGTAGYEQYF.

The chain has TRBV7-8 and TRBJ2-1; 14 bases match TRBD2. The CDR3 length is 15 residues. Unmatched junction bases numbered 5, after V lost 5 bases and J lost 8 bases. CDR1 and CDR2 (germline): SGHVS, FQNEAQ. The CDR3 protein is CASSKGLAGVYEQFF. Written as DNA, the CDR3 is TGTGCCAGCAGCAAGGGACTAGCGGGAGTTTATGAGCAGTTCTTC. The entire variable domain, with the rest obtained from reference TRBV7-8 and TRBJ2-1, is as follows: GAGVSQSPRYKVAKRGQDVALRCDPISGHVSLFWYQQALGQGPEFLTYFQNEAQLDKSGLPSDRFFAERPEGSVSTLKIQRTQQEDSAVYLCASSKGLAGVYEQFFGPGTRLTVL.

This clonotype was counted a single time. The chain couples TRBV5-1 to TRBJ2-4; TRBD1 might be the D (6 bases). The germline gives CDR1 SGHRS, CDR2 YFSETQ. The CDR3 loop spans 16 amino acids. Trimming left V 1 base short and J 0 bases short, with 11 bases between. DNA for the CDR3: TGCGCCAGCAGCTTGCAGGGACAAATAGCCAAAAACATTCAGTACTTC. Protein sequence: CASSLQGQIAKNIQYF.

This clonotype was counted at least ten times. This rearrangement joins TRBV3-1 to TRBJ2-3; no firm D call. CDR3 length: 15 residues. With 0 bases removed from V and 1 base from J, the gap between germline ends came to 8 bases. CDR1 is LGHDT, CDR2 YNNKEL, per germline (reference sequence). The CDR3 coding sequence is TGTGCCAGCAGCCAAGAGACGAGCGGCACAGATACGCAGTATTTT. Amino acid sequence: CASSQETSGTDTQYF.

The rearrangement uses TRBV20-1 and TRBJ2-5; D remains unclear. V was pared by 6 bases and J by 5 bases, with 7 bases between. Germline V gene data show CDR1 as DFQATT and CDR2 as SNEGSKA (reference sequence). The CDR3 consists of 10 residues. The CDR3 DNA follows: TGCAGTGCACTGGAGGAGACCCAGTACTTC. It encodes CSALEETQYF.

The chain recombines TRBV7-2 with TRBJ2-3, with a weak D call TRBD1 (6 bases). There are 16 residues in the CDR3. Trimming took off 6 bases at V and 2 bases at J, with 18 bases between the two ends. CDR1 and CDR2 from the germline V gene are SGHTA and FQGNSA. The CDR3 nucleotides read TGTGCCAGCAGAAAAGAAGGGACACTCCTCACAGATACGCAGTATTTT. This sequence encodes CASRKEGTLLTDTQYF.

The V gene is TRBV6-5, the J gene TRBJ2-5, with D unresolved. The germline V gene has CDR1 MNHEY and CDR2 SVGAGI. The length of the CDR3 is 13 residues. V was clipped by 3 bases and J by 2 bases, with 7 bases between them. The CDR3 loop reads CASSYSFQETQYF. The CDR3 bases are TGTGCCAGCAGTTATAGCTTTCAAGAGACCCAGTACTTC.

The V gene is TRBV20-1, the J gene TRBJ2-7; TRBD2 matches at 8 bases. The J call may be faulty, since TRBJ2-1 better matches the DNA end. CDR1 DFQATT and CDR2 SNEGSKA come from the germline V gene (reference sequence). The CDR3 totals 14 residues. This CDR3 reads CSARDPRGGNEQFF. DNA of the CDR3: TGCAGTGCTAGAGATCCTCGGGGGGGGAATGAGCAGTTCTTC.

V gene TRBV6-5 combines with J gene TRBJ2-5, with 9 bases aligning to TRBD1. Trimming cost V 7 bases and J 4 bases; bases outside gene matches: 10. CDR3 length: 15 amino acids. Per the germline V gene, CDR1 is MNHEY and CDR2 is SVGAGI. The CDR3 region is CASTNPGQGIETQYF. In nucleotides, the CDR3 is TGTGCCAGCACCAATCCGGGACAGGGAATAGAGACCCAGTACTTC.